The text below deals with one T cell receptor beta chain. The antigen is undetermined. Germline loops: CDR1 GTSNPN, CDR2 SVGIG (reference sequence). The V and J ends lost 5 bases and 4 bases, in that order; junction bases with no gene match: 5. CDR3 size: 13 residues. The sample originates from a study of identical twins. The study, taken as a whole, reports: Twin sharing of out-of-frame TCR alpha was underestimated by models in monozygotic pairs. Conclusions came from cross-sectional statistical analysis, not from following the same donors.

TCRdb recomputed calls from the 5' RACE reads with MiXCR, one row per CDR3 protein. In the table there are approximately 590,000 distinct CDR3 sequences, 9.6% of which are singletons. This sample also belongs to another study, concerning yellow fever vaccine responses in identical twins. That source notes: Vaccine-induced T cell responses in twins were reportedly observed to appear partly convergent, partly personalized.

The rearrangement uses TRBV30 and TRBJ2-4; 7 nucleotides line up with TRBD2. Sequencing used PBMCs. The receptor comes from a woman between 18 and 29 years old in good health. CDR3 nucleotides: TGTGCCTGGGTCCCTAGCGGTAAAAACATTCAGTACTTC. Amino acids: CAWVPSGKNIQYF.